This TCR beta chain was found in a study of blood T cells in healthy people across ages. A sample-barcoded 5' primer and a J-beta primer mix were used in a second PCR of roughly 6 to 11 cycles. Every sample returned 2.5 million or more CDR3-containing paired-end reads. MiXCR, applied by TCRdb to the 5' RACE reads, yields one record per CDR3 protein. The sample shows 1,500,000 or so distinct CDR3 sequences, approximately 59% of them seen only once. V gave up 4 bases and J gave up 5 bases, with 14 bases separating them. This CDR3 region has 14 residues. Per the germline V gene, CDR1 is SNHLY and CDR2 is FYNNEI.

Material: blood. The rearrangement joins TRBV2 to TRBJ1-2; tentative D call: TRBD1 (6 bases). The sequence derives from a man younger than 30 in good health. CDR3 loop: CASSATGQFYGYTF. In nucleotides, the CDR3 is TGTGCCAGCAGTGCCACCGGACAGTTTTATGGCTACACCTTC. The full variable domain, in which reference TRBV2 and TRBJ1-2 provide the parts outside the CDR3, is EPEVTQTPSHQVTQMGQEVILRCVPISNHLYFYWYRQILGQKVEFLVSFYNNEISEKSEIFDDQFSVERPDGSNFTLKIRSTKLEDSAMYFCASSATGQFYGYTFGSGTRLTVV.